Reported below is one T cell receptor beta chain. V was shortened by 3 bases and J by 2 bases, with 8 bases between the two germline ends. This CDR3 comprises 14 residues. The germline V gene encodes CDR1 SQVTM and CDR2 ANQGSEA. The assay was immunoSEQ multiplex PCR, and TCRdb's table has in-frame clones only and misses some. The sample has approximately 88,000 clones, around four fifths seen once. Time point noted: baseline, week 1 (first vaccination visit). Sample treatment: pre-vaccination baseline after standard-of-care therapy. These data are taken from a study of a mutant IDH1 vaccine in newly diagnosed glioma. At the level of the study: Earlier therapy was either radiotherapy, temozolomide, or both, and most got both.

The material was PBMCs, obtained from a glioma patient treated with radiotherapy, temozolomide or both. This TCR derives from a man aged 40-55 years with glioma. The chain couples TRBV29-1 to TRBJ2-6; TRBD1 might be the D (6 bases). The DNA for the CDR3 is TGCAGCGTTGAGGCAGGGGCTGGGGCCAACGTCCTGACTTTC. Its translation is CSVEAGAGANVLTF.